This T cell receptor (beta chain) derives from a study of cytomegalovirus exposure and HLA in healthy donors. The PCR ran on 60 Vbeta and 13 Jbeta primers. The assay was immunoSEQ multiplex PCR, and TCRdb's table has in-frame clones only and misses some. The data contain 150,000 to 200,000 clones, over 75% of them seen just once; the ten biggest clones take up 1.5% to 2%. CDR3 length: 16 residues. V was clipped by 2 bases and J by 0 bases, with 8 bases between them. Germline-derived CDR1 and CDR2 are SGHTA and FQGNSA. Concerning this clone itself: Its antigen is undetermined.

Study-wide results and limits: One later analysis reportedly identified an Asian-associated ancestry cluster that showed fewer N-insertions than the 666-donor mean. A later analysis linked 15,000 to 20,000 TCR beta sequences to HLA alleles at 0.05 false discovery rate. Available immune exposure information covered CMV serostatus only. The listing of some 170 TCR beta chains classed them as cytomegalovirus-associated.

The sequenced sample was PBMCs. The TCR sequence derives from a man aged 18 to 29 in good health and CMV-seronegative. J is TRBJ1-6 and V is TRBV7-2, with a tentative D call TRBD1 (5 bases). The DNA for the CDR3 is TGTGCCAGCAGCTTACAGGGCCTCTCCTATAATTCACCCCTCCACTTT. Translation: CASSLQGLSYNSPLHF. Full variable domain (missing parts from reference TRBV7-2 and TRBJ1-6): GAGVSQSPSNKVTEKGKDVELRCDPISGHTALYWYRQSLGQGLEFLIYFQGNSAPDKSGLPSDRFSAERTGGSVSTLTIQRTQQEDSAVYLCASSLQGLSYNSPLHFGNGTRLTVT.